What follows describes a single T cell receptor beta chain. Its cognate antigen is unknown. The record originates from a study of cytomegalovirus exposure and HLA in healthy donors. Study overall: Early released data comprised about 90 million unique TCRs from HLA-typed donors. General observations from the study: In an earlier analysis, productive rearrangement rates for most beta V segments clustered near 87% or 30%. In a later analysis, common viral pathogens appeared linked to several of the most significant clusters.

Germline CDR1 reads SGHDT; CDR2 reads YYEEEE. V gave up 0 bases and J gave up 0 bases, with 4 bases separating them. This CDR3 is 14 amino acids long. Regarding donors, all were healthy bone marrow donors. 13 Jbeta primers and 60 Vbeta primers were used for the PCR. Data came from immunoSEQ multiplex PCR; TCRdb stores just in-frame clones and leaves some out. The sample consists of about 120,000 clones, approximately 81% of them appearing once. The specimen was PBMCs. The chain carries TRBV5-6 and TRBJ1-5; D remains unclear. The sequence was obtained from a woman aged 30 to 39 in good health and CMV-seronegative. The CDR3 reads CASSLVSSNQPQHF. The CDR3 nucleotides are TGTGCCAGCAGCTTGGTGAGTAGCAATCAGCCCCAGCATTTT.